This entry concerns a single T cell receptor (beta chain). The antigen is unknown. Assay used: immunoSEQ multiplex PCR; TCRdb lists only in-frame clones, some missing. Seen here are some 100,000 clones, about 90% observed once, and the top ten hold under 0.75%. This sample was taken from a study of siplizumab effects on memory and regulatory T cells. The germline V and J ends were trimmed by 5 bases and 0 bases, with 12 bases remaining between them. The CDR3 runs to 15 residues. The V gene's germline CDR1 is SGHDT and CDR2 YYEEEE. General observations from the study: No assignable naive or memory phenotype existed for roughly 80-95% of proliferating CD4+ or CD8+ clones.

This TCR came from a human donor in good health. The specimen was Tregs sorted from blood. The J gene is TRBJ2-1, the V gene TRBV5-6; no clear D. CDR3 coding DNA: TGTGCCAGCAGTTTGATACTTAACTCCTACAATGAGCAGTTCTTC. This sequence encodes CASSLILNSYNEQFF.